Each of the 22 T cell receptor beta chains below was sequenced from the same sample in a study of blood T cell repertoires in COVID-19. Clones were sequenced by immunoSEQ multiplex PCR, and TCRdb holds only the in-frame ones, with some missing. The sample includes approximately 190,000 clones, approximately 80% of them seen just once. The sample consisted of peripheral blood. These receptors were obtained from a human donor in a cohort sampled during active COVID-19.

This clone was observed a single time. J is TRBJ1-2 and V is TRBV30, with 7 bases fitting TRBD1. The CDR3 totals 14 residues. Germline V gives CDR1 GTSNPN, CDR2 SVGIG (reference sequence). With 5 bases clipped from V and 8 bases from J, the junction kept 14 bases outside the gene matches. CDR3 sequence (DNA): TGTGCCTGGGTGCCCCCGGGACAGACTATGGGCTACACCTTC. Translation gives CAWVPPGQTMGYTF.

The chain recombines TRBV5-5 with TRBJ1-6; TRBD1 matches 9 bases. This CDR3 comprises 19 residues. The V and J ends lost 4 bases and 8 bases, in that order; junction bases with no gene match: 19. The germline gives CDR1 SGHKS, CDR2 YYEKEE (reference sequence). CDR3 amino acids: CASSHPGQGSVYGHSPLHF. Written as DNA, the CDR3 is TGTGCCAGCAGCCACCCTGGACAGGGGTCGGTTTATGGGCATTCACCCCTCCACTTT. The full variable domain, in which reference TRBV5-5 and TRBJ1-6 provide the parts outside the CDR3, is DAGVTQSPTHLIKTRGQQVTLRCSPISGHKSVSWYQQVLGQGPQFIFQYYEKEERGRGNFPDRFSARQFPNYSSELNVNALLLGDSALYLCASSHPGQGSVYGHSPLHFGNGTRLTVT.

The count of this clone is one. The V call is TRBV24-1, the J call TRBJ2-1, with TRBD2 identical over 9 bases. With 8 bases clipped from V and 6 bases from J, the junction kept 10 bases outside the gene matches. Germline V gene lookup returns CDR1 KGHDR and CDR2 SFDVKD. The CDR3 runs to 15 residues. CDR3 sequence (DNA): TGTGCCACCACCCCGGGAAGCGGGGGGCTCAATGAGCAGTTCTTC. Encoded protein: CATTPGSGGLNEQFF.

This clone was found a few times. The J gene is TRBJ1-6, the V gene TRBV5-5, with 11 positions matching TRBD1. CDR1 SGHKS and CDR2 YYEKEE come from the germline V gene (reference sequence). With V trimmed by 3 bases and J by 9 bases, 2 bases remained unmatched. The CDR3 has 14 amino acids. CDR3 DNA sequence: TGTGCCAGCAGCTGGGGGACAGGGGGTTCACCCCTCCACTTT. The encoded protein is CASSWGTGGSPLHF.

The rearrangement joins TRBV5-1 to TRBJ2-5; the D gene is possibly TRBD2 (5 bases). V was trimmed by 0 bases and J by 2 bases, leaving 5 bases between them. CDR1 SGHRS and CDR2 YFSETQ come from the germline V gene. This CDR3 comprises 13 residues. The CDR3 spells CASSLGLQETQYF. The CDR3 DNA reads as TGCGCCAGCAGCTTGGGACTACAAGAGACCCAGTACTTC.

CDR3: CASSWGRGGYTF. The CDR3 coding sequence is TGTGCCAGCAGCTGGGGAAGGGGGGGCTACACCTTC. The gene calls are TRBV13 and TRBJ1-2, with D perhaps TRBD1 (6 bases). Germline CDR1 reads PRHDT; CDR2 reads FYEKMQ (reference sequence). The CDR3 has 12 amino acids. V was clipped by 4 bases and J by 8 bases, with 11 bases between them.

V gene TRBV7-9 combines with J gene TRBJ1-1, with a possible D match to TRBD1 (5 bases). The V end lost 2 bases, the J end lost 0 bases, and 7 bases lay between the germline ends. Germline V CDR1 and CDR2: SEHNR, FQNEAQ (reference sequence). The CDR3 totals 14 residues. Written as DNA, the CDR3 is TGTGCCAGCAGCTTACAGGGTCTGAACACTGAAGCTTTCTTT. This translates into CASSLQGLNTEAFF.

The gene calls are TRBV7-8 and TRBJ2-7, with D possibly TRBD2 on 5 matching bases. V shed 1 base and J shed 6 bases, with 10 bases lying between them. Germline V lookup: CDR1 SGHVS, CDR2 FQNEAQ. CDR3 size: 13 residues. The DNA of the CDR3 is TGTGCCAGCAGCTTAGGACGGGCGGGCGAGCAGTACGTC. This translates into CASSLGRAGEQYV.

This clone was recorded a few times. V is TRBV7-9 and J is TRBJ1-4; D might be TRBD1 (6 bases). The ends were cut back, 5 bases at V and 7 bases at J, with 17 bases in the middle. The CDR3 loop spans 15 amino acids. Germline V gives CDR1 SEHNR, CDR2 FQNEAQ (reference sequence). CDR3 DNA: TGTGCCAGCAGCGCCGATGGGGGCCCCAGTGAAAAACTGTTTTTT. It is translated as CASSADGGPSEKLFF.

The chain links TRBV5-1 to TRBJ2-2, with 14 positions matching TRBD2. V lost 4 bases, J lost 4 bases, and 3 bases stayed unmatched. The CDR3 is 16 amino acids. Looked up from germline, CDR1 is SGHRS and CDR2 is YFSETQ. DNA of the CDR3: TGCGCCAGCAGCGTGGGACTAGCGGGAGCCACCGGGGAGCTGTTTTTT. Protein sequence: CASSVGLAGATGELFF.

This chain links TRBV9 with TRBJ2-5, with TRBD1 matching 7 bases. The CDR3 runs 14 residues. V gave up 4 bases and J gave up 4 bases; unmatched junction bases: 7. Germline CDR1 reads SGDLS; CDR2 reads YYNGEE. The CDR3 sequence: CASSSQTGTETQYF. The CDR3 coding sequence is TGTGCCAGCAGCTCCCAGACAGGGACAGAGACCCAGTACTTC. Variable domain in full (rest from reference TRBV9 and TRBJ2-5): DSGVTQTPKHLITATGQRVTLRCSPRSGDLSVYWYQQSLDQGLQFLIQYYNGEERAKGNILERFSAQQFPDLHSELNLSSLELGDSALYFCASSSQTGTETQYFGPGTRLLVL.

The chain is built from TRBV10-1 and TRBJ1-1; TRBD1 is a possible D gene (5 bases). Per the germline V gene, CDR1 is WNHNN and CDR2 is SYGVQD (reference sequence). The CDR3 is made up of 15 amino acids. Trimming stripped 6 bases from V and 4 bases from J, with 18 bases between. CDR3 coding DNA: TGCGCCAGCAGCGAAGTCAGGGCTTCAGGCACTGAAGCTTTCTTT. It specifies CASSEVRASGTEAFF.

The V gene is TRBV7-6, the J gene TRBJ2-6, with no clear D. The V end was cut by 6 bases, the J end by 2 bases, with 8 bases between. The CDR3 length is 14 residues. Germline loops: CDR1 SGHVS, CDR2 FNYEAQ. The CDR3 nucleotides are TGTGCCAGCAGTCTTTATACTGGGGCCAACGTCCTGACTTTC. Its protein product is CASSLYTGANVLTF.

The gene calls are TRBV2 and TRBJ2-3, with D possibly TRBD1 on 7 matching bases. With 3 bases removed from V and 8 bases from J, the gap between germline ends came to 15 bases. Germline CDR1 and CDR2: SNHLY and FYNNEI. The CDR3 loop spans 14 amino acids. The CDR3: CASSDAGGGGTQYF. CDR3 in DNA: TGTGCCAGCAGTGATGCAGGGGGAGGTGGTACGCAGTATTTT.

V gene TRBV6-5 combines with J gene TRBJ2-7; D unclear. V lost 4 bases and J 0 bases, leaving 13 bases between the germline ends. This CDR3 has 15 amino acids. Germline V CDR1 and CDR2: MNHEY, SVGAGI. Written as DNA, the CDR3 is TGTGCCAGCAGTTTGCGGATCCGCAGCTCCTACGAGCAGTACGTC. Translating gives CASSLRIRSSYEQYV.

The chain employs TRBV3-1 (or the pseudogene TRBV3-2) and TRBJ1-5; possibly TRBD1 for D (5 bases). CDR1 and CDR2 from the germline V gene are LGHDT and YNNKEL (reference sequence). V lost 4 bases and J lost 9, with 13 bases in between. The CDR3 is made up of 13 amino acids. The CDR3 loop is CASSLGRGGPQHF. CDR3 nucleotides: TGTGCCAGCAGCCTGGGGCGGGGAGGGCCCCAGCATTTT.

The gene calls are TRBV6-6 and TRBJ1-1; weak D call: TRBD1 (5 bases). This CDR3 has 13 residues. Germline V gene data show CDR1 as MNHNY and CDR2 as SVGAGI (reference sequence). Trimming took off 2 bases at V and 5 bases at J, with 9 bases between the two ends. The CDR3 DNA follows: TGTGCCAGCAGTTACCGGGGGGAGACTGAAGCTTTCTTT. Translated: CASSYRGETEAFF.

The chain joins TRBV3-1 (or the pseudogene TRBV3-2) to TRBJ2-1; TRBD2 matches 7 bases. The length of the CDR3 is 15 residues. Looked up from germline, CDR1 is LGHDT and CDR2 is YNNKEL (reference sequence). J was trimmed by 8 bases and V by 0 bases; bases with no gene match: 7. The CDR3 protein is CASSQDFRGVDEQFF. The CDR3 nucleotides are TGTGCCAGCAGCCAAGATTTTCGGGGGGTGGATGAGCAGTTCTTC.

This chain joins TRBV19 and TRBJ2-1, with D possibly matching TRBD1 (6 bases). In germline, CDR1 is LNHDA, CDR2 SQIVND (reference sequence). Between the trimmed V and J ends, which lost 7 bases and 6 bases, there was a span of 16 bases. The CDR3 extends over 14 amino acids. The CDR3 spells CASNEIGQINEQFF. CDR3 DNA: TGTGCCAGTAATGAGATCGGACAGATCAATGAGCAGTTCTTC.

This chain links TRBV7-9 with TRBJ2-2; TRBD1 is a possible D gene (6 bases). Deletions cut 5 bases from V and 4 bases from J, with 14 bases between. Germline CDR1 reads SEHNR; CDR2 reads FQNEAQ (reference sequence). This CDR3 has 15 residues. The CDR3 DNA is TGTGCCAGCAGCCACCGGGACAAGGTCACCGGGGAGCTGTTTTTT. It translates to CASSHRDKVTGELFF.

The genes are TRBV21-1 and TRBJ2-7; the table's D gene call, TRBD2, was not cross checked with the DNA. TRBV21-1 is an annotated pseudogene. The CDR3 contains 11 residues. The CDR3 DNA is TGTGCCAGCAGCAAGGAGCGGGAGCAGTACGTC. Encoded protein: CASSKEREQYV.

This sequence joins TRBV5-8 and TRBJ1-3, with D perhaps matching TRBD1 (6 bases). The CDR3 loop spans 15 amino acids. The germline V gene encodes CDR1 SGHTS and CDR2 YDEGEE. The V gene lost 8 bases and the J gene lost 2 bases, with 17 bases spanning the gap. The CDR3 spells CASRFGGLTGNTIYF. The DNA of the CDR3 is TGTGCCAGTCGTTTCGGGGGGCTCACTGGAAACACCATATATTTT.